This T cell receptor beta chain was sequenced in a study of blood T cell repertoires in COVID-19. Across the study: Researchers got acute and convalescent COVID-19 samples from the United States, Italy and Spain.

The authors' processing: The authors estimated nucleated cell counts from reference gene primer amplification. Some clones are missing from TCRdb's copy, which holds only in-frame ones; the method was immunoSEQ multiplex PCR. The V and J calls and clone size are taken from that table; D and trimming were inferred from the DNA. This repertoire shows about 240,000 clones, about four fifths found once; its top ten account for about 2%. Sequenced: peripheral blood. This TCR derives from a man aged 25-45 years who had recovered from COVID-19.

The CDR3 region has the DNA TGTGCCACCAGCAGAGTTGGCGGGGGGGGTGAAAAACTGTTTTTT. This translates into CATSRVGGGGEKLFF. The J gene is TRBJ1-4, the V gene TRBV15; the D gene is possibly TRBD1 (5 bases). The CDR3 is 15 residues long. Between the trimmed V and J ends, which lost 1 base and 7 bases, there was a span of 13 bases. Per germline, CDR1 LNHNV and CDR2 YYDKDF (reference sequence).